This T cell receptor beta chain emerged from a study of blood T cell repertoires in COVID-19. Original processing methods: Scientists estimated how many nucleated cells there were by amplifying reference gene primers. Only in-frame clones appear in the TCRdb table, and some are missing; sequencing was by immunoSEQ multiplex PCR. Clone size and V and J calls were adopted from that table, with D and trimming inferred from the DNA. The repertoire holds over 300,000 clones, with approximately 85% as singletons. The study recruited people aged about 18 to 95 years across under 25 US areas. In Cohort 3, a recovered donor had either two negative PCRs, clearance, or symptom resolution. Trimming took off 5 bases at V and 6 bases at J, with 11 bases between the two ends. The CDR3 length is 13 residues. Germline V gene lookup returns CDR1 SGHRS and CDR2 YFSETQ.

The J gene is TRBJ2-2, the V gene TRBV5-1; TRBD2 is a possible D gene (6 bases). The clonotype originates from a man aged 25 to 40 who had recovered from COVID-19. The sequenced material came from PBMCs or T cells enriched from blood (not recorded which). CDR3 sequence (DNA): TGCGCCAGCAGTGATCTAGCGTCCGGGGAGCTGTTTTTT. This sequence encodes CASSDLASGELFF.